Shown below are 20 T cell receptor beta chains from a single sample sequenced in a study of shared clonotypes between healthy human individuals. The method was immunoSEQ multiplex PCR; TCRdb's version includes in-frame clones alone and lacks a portion of them. The sample records roughly 1,800,000 clones, approximately 95% being singletons. Naive CD8 cells lacked CD45RO, underwent positive selection for CCR7 and left out terminally differentiated effector memory CD45RA+ cells. The specimen sequenced was naive CD8+ T cells sorted from blood. The receptors originated from a man aged 18 to 29 in good health.

This chain joins TRBV13 and TRBJ2-5, with D hard to call. Trimming stripped 1 base from V and 1 base from J, with 7 bases between. The CDR3 sequence is 14 residues long. The germline gives CDR1 PRHDT, CDR2 FYEKMQ (reference sequence). The CDR3 sequence is CASSLVASQETQYF. In DNA, the CDR3 is TGTGCCAGCAGCTTAGTGGCTTCCCAAGAGACCCAGTACTTC.

This clone was seen a single time. The chain uses TRBV19 and TRBJ2-2; the D is unclear. From germline, CDR1 is LNHDA and CDR2 SQIVND (reference sequence). V was trimmed by 6 bases and J by 7 bases, leaving 18 bases between them. The CDR3 loop spans 15 amino acids. The CDR3 sequence: CASSLWADGYGELFF. CDR3 nucleotide sequence: TGTGCCAGTAGCCTGTGGGCCGACGGTTACGGGGAGCTGTTTTTT.

The chain uses TRBV23-1 and TRBJ1-1; D gene unclear. TRBV23-1 falls under the ORF class, with uncertain function. Trimming removed 10 bases at V and 4 bases at J, with 19 bases between. This CDR3 is 14 amino acids long. The CDR3 sequence is CATKRGRGCTEAFF. In DNA, the CDR3 is TGCGCCACAAAGCGCGGGCGGGGATGCACTGAAGCTTTCTTT.

This clone was observed once. The CDR3 region has the DNA TGTGCCAGCAGCCCGCCCTTGGCAGACACCGGGGAGCTGTTTTTT. It codes for CASSPPLADTGELFF. J is TRBJ2-2 and V is TRBV7-9, with no clear D. Deletions cut 5 bases from V and 3 bases from J, with 13 bases between. CDR1 SEHNR and CDR2 FQNEAQ come from the germline V gene (reference sequence). There are 15 residues in the CDR3.

This chain connects TRBV11-2 to TRBJ2-1, with TRBD2 matching over 7 bases. The V and J ends lost 4 bases and 0 bases, in that order; junction bases with no gene match: 6. Germline CDR1 SGHAT, CDR2 FQNNGV. The CDR3 loop spans 16 amino acids. The CDR3 DNA reads as TGTGCCAGCAGCTCCCGCGGGAGAGGCTCCTACAATGAGCAGTTCTTC. Protein sequence: CASSSRGRGSYNEQFF.

The chain is built from TRBV27 and TRBJ2-7; D might be TRBD2 (6 bases). The V end was cut by 2 bases, the J end by 2 bases, with 19 bases between. The CDR3 is 17 amino acids. Germline loops: CDR1 MNHEY, CDR2 SMNVEV (reference sequence). Written as DNA, the CDR3 is TGTGCCAGCAGTTTAATACGGGGGAACCCTCCCACCTACGAGCAGTACTTC. Its protein product is CASSLIRGNPPTYEQYF.

V usage is TRBV23-1 and J usage is TRBJ1-3; no firm D call. TRBV23-1 is an ORF, and what it does is uncertain. Between the trimmed V and J ends, which lost 9 bases and 0 bases, there was a span of 12 bases. The CDR3 loop spans 14 amino acids. The CDR3 DNA reads as TGCGCCAGAACCGGGCAGAGCTCTGGAAACACCATATATTTT. Translation gives CARTGQSSGNTIYF.

Only one count was recorded for this clone. The chain employs TRBV14 and TRBJ2-1; TRBD1 matches 9 bases. The CDR3 totals 15 residues. From germline, CDR1 is SGHDN and CDR2 FVKESK. The trim removed 4 bases at V and 6 bases at J, leaving 7 bases unmatched. The CDR3: CASSLPGQGINEQFF. CDR3 nucleotide sequence: TGTGCCAGCAGCCTTCCGGGACAGGGTATCAATGAGCAGTTCTTC.

This chain connects TRBV7-9 to TRBJ1-3; TRBD1 matches at 8 bases. The trim removed 5 bases at V and 10 bases at J, leaving 19 bases unmatched. There are 17 residues in the CDR3. Germline values: CDR1 SEHNR, CDR2 FQNEAQ (reference sequence). DNA for the CDR3: TGTGCCAGCAGCCCCACGGACAGGGCCTTAATTATTTCAACCATATATTTT. Translated: CASSPTDRALIISTIYF. Combining the CDR3 with reference TRBV7-9 and TRBJ1-3 gives the whole variable domain DTGVSQNPRHKITKRGQNVTFRCDPISEHNRLYWYRQTLGQGPEFLTYFQNEAQLEKSRLLSDRFSAERPKGSFSTLEIQRTEQGDSAMYLCASSPTDRALIISTIYFGEGSWLTVV.

V is TRBV19 and J is TRBJ1-6; no reliable D call. Trimming removed 5 bases from V and 3 bases from J, with 11 bases in between. CDR1 is LNHDA and CDR2 is SQIVND in the germline V gene (reference sequence). This CDR3 is 15 amino acids long. The CDR3 region is CASSDWEVYNSPLHF. The CDR3 DNA follows: TGTGCCAGTAGTGACTGGGAAGTCTATAATTCACCCCTCCACTTT.

This clone came up once. V and J are TRBV25-1 and TRBJ1-1, with TRBD1 matching 8 bases. V lost 6 bases, J lost 2 bases, and 2 bases stayed unmatched. The V gene's germline CDR1 is MGHDK and CDR2 SYGVNS. The CDR3 covers 13 residues. This CDR3 reads CASRSGGNTEAFF. The CDR3, as DNA: TGTGCCAGCAGATCAGGGGGCAACACTGAAGCTTTCTTT.

The chain recombines TRBV29-1 with TRBJ1-4; D is ambiguous. This CDR3 spans 13 amino acids. V shed 4 bases and J shed 0 bases, with 6 bases lying between them. Germline CDR1 and CDR2: SQVTM and ANQGSEA. The CDR3 DNA sequence: TGCAGCGTTGTTTTTGCAACTAATGAAAAACTGTTTTTT. This gives the protein CSVVFATNEKLFF.

This clone has just one count. V gene TRBV15 combines with J gene TRBJ2-3; D gene ambiguous. V was shortened by 3 bases and J by 6 bases, with 10 bases between the two germline ends. Looked up from germline, CDR1 is LNHNV and CDR2 is YYDKDF (reference sequence). This CDR3 comprises 13 residues. CDR3 sequence reads: CATSSFFQDTQYF. CDR3 in DNA: TGTGCCACCAGCAGTTTCTTCCAGGATACGCAGTATTTT.

The CDR3 region is CATSSDKYYEQYF. The CDR3 nucleotides read TGTGCCACCAGCTCCGACAAGTACTACGAGCAGTACTTC. The chain uses TRBV15 and TRBJ2-7; D not resolved. The germline gives CDR1 LNHNV, CDR2 YYDKDF (reference sequence). V lost 5 bases, J lost 3 bases, and 11 bases lay in between. The CDR3 is made up of 13 amino acids.

This clone appeared a single time. The rearrangement joins TRBV4-3 to TRBJ2-3; the D is unclear. The CDR3 has 14 residues. Looked up from germline, CDR1 is LGHNA and CDR2 is YSLEER. V lost 2 bases, J lost 4 bases, and 10 bases lay in between. Here the CDR3 reads CASSQFLWADTQYF. The CDR3 nucleotides read TGCGCCAGCAGCCAATTCCTTTGGGCAGATACGCAGTATTTT.

The V gene is TRBV28, the J gene TRBJ2-1; 10 positions match TRBD1. The CDR3 contains 17 residues. The V and J ends lost 5 bases and 0 bases, in that order; junction bases with no gene match: 7. Germline V CDR1 and CDR2: MDHEN, SYDVKM. Here the CDR3 DNA reads TGTGCCAGCAGTCCCAGGACAGGGGGTAGCTCCTACAATGAGCAGTTCTTC. Its protein is CASSPRTGGSSYNEQFF.

DNA of the CDR3: TGTGCCAGCAGCCTGACACGTGAAGAGCAGTACTTC. Its translation is CASSLTREEQYF. The V gene is TRBV14, the J gene TRBJ2-7; D not certain. Germline V gene data show CDR1 as SGHDN and CDR2 as FVKESK. The CDR3 is 12 amino acids. V was clipped by 4 bases and J by 7 bases, with 11 bases between them.

The rearrangement links TRBV6-5 to TRBJ2-2; TRBD2 might be the D (6 bases). Trimming cost V 0 bases and J 3 bases, with 11 bases left between them. This CDR3 region has 16 residues. Germline-derived CDR1 and CDR2 are MNHEY and SVGAGI. The CDR3 reads CASSYSGGVYTGELFF. The CDR3 DNA sequence: TGTGCCAGCAGTTACTCGGGCGGGGTGTACACCGGGGAGCTGTTTTTT.

The rearrangement joins TRBV5-1 to TRBJ2-3, with 7 bases identical to TRBD2. The CDR3 spans 15 residues. Germline V lookup: CDR1 SGHRS, CDR2 YFSETQ. Germline trimming cut 2 bases from V and 6 bases from J; bases unmatched to any gene: 9. The CDR3 loop is CASSFGTTTGDTQYF. CDR3 coding DNA: TGCGCCAGCAGCTTCGGGACTACCACTGGGGATACGCAGTATTTT. The full variable domain, with the rest looked up from reference TRBV5-1 and TRBJ2-3, is KAGVTQTPRYLIKTRGQQVTLSCSPISGHRSVSWYQQTPGQGLQFLFEYFSETQRNKGNFPGRFSGRQFSNSRSEMNVSTLELGDSALYLCASSFGTTTGDTQYFGPGTRLTVL.

The chain has TRBV11-2 and TRBJ2-5; the D gene is possibly TRBD1 (6 bases). Germline CDR1 SGHAT, CDR2 FQNNGV. CDR3 length equals 14 residues. Trimming took 5 bases from V and 2 from J, leaving 12 bases between them. The CDR3 nucleotides are TGTGCCAGCAGCGGGGGCACAGATCAAGAGACCCAGTACTTC. Protein product: CASSGGTDQETQYF.